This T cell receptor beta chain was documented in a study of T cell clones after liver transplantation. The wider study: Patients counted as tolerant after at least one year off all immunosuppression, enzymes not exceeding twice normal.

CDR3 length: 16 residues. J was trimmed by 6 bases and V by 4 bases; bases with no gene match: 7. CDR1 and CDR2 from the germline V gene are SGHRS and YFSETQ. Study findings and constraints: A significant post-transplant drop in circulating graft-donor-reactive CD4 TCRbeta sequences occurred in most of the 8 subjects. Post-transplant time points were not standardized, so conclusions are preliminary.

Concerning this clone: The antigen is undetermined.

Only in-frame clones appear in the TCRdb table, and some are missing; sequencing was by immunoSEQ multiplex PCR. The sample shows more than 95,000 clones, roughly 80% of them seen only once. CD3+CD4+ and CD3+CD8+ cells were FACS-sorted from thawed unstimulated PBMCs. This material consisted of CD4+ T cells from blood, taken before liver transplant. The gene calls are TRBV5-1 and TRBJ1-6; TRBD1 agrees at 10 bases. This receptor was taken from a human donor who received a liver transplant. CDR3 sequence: CASSPRQGAGNSPLHF. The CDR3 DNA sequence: TGCGCCAGCAGCCCCCGACAGGGGGCCGGTAATTCACCCCTCCACTTT.